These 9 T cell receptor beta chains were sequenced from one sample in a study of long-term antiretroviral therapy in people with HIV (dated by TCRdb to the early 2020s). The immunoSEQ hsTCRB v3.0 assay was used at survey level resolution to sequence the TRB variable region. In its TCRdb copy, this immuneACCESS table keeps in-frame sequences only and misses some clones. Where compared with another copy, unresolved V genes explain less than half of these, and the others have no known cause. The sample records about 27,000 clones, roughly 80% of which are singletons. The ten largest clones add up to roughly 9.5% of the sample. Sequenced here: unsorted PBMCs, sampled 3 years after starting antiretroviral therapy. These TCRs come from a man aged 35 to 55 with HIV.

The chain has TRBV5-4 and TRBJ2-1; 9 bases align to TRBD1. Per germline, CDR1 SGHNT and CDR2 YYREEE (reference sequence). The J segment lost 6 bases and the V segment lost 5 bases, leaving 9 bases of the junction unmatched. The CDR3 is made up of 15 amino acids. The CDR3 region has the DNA TGTGCCAGCAGTCTCGGGGGGACAGGGTCCAATGAGCAGTTCTTC. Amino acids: CASSLGGTGSNEQFF.

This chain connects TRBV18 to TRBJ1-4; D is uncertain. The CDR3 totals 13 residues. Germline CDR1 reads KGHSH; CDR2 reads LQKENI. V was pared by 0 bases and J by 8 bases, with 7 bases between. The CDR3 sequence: CASSPPPPEKLFF. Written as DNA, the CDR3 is TGTGCCAGCTCACCACCTCCCCCAGAAAAACTGTTTTTT.

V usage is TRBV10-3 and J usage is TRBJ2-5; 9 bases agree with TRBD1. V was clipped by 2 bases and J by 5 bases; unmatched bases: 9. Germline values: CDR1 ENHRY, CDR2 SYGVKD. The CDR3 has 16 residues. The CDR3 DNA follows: TGTGCCATCAGTGAGCCCCCAGGACAGGGGTCGGAGACCCAGTACTTC. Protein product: CAISEPPGQGSETQYF.

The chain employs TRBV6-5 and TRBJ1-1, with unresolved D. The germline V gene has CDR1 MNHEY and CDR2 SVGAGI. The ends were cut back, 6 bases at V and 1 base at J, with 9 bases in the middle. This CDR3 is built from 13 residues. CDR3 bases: TGTGCCAGCAGAATGGTACCGAACACTGAAGCTTTCTTT. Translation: CASRMVPNTEAFF.

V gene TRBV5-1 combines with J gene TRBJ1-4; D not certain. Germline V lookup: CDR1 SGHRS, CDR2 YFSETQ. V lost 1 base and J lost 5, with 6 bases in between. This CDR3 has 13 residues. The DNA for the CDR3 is TGCGCCAGCAGCTTGATGGAAAATGAAAAACTGTTTTTT. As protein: CASSLMENEKLFF. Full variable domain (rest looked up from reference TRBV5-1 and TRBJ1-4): KAGVTQTPRYLIKTRGQQVTLSCSPISGHRSVSWYQQTPGQGLQFLFEYFSETQRNKGNFPGRFSGRQFSNSRSEMNVSTLELGDSALYLCASSLMENEKLFFGSGTQLSVL.

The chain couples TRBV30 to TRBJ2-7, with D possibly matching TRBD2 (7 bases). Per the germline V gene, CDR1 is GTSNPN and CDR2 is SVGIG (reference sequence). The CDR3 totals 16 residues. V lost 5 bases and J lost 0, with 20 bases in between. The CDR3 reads CAWGGVHGQLSYEQYF. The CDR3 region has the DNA TGTGCCTGGGGGGGGGTTCACGGACAGCTCTCCTACGAGCAGTACTTC.

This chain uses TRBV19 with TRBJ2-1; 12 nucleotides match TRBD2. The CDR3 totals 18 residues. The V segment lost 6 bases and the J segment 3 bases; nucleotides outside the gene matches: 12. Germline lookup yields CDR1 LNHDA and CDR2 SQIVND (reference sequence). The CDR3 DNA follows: TGTGCCAGTAGAGGACTAGCGGGAAGAGGATTAGGCTACAATGAGCAGTTCTTC. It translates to CASRGLAGRGLGYNEQFF.

CDR3 bases: TGTGCCAGCTCACTTGTCCAGGGGGAGAACACTGAAGCTTTCTTT. Translating gives CASSLVQGENTEAFF. V gene TRBV18 combines with J gene TRBJ1-1, with 7 bases that match TRBD1. Germline CDR1 is KGHSH and CDR2 is LQKENI. V lost 4 bases and J lost 1; bases outside the gene matches: 6. This CDR3 is built from 15 residues.

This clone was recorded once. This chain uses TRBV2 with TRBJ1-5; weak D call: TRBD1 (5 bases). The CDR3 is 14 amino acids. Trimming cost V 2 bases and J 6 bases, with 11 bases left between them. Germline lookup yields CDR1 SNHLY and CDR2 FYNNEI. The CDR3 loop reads CASSEFRVGQPQHF. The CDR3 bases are TGTGCCAGCAGTGAATTCAGGGTCGGTCAGCCCCAGCATTTT. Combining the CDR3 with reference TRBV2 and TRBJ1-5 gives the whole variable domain EPEVTQTPSHQVTQMGQEVILRCVPISNHLYFYWYRQILGQKVEFLVSFYNNEISEKSEIFDDQFSVERPDGSNFTLKIRSTKLEDSAMYFCASSEFRVGQPQHFGDGTRLSIL.